The TCR beta chain described here comes from a study of spatial heterogeneity in lung cancer. About the research overall: Counts of TCR transcripts in tumor regions correlated strongly with a T cell module score (derived from matched bulk RNA-seq).

Study-level points and caveats: In tumors, expanded intratumoral alpha and beta TCR counts tracked mutation counts.

Time point reported: sample taken at primary tumor resection. The donors were 72 patients with non-small cell lung cancer that was early-stage and untreated. V gave up 1 base and J gave up 2 bases, with 9 bases separating them. The CDR3 is 13 amino acids. Germline CDR1 DFQATT, CDR2 SNEGSKA (reference sequence). Each CDR3 protein is one row after TCRdb ran MiXCR on the 5' RACE reads. The repertoire holds approximately 8,000 distinct CDR3 sequences, with around 9.6% as singletons. At least ten counts were recorded for this clonotype. The antigen is undetermined. The material sequenced was lung tumor tissue, taken at surgery. The V call is TRBV20-1, the J call TRBJ2-7; D remains unclear. This clonotype originated in a male donor with early-stage non-small cell lung cancer. The CDR3 DNA follows: TGCAGTGCTAGAGGACTGGGCCCCTACGAGCAGTACGTC. It is translated as CSARGLGPYEQYV.